The sequence of this TCR gamma chain was determined in a study of gamma delta lymphoproliferative disorders and STAT genes. CDR3 length: 14 residues. The J segment lost 5 bases and the V segment lost 2 bases, leaving 9 bases of the junction unmatched. Germline V gene sequence: CDR1 GITISATS, CDR2 ISYDGTV (reference sequence). Sequencing used genomic DNA taken from PBMCs of patients and controls. TCRdb re-analyzed the multiplex PCR reads via CATT. The sample shows about 2,200 gamma-chain clones, roughly 10% of them seen only once. This TCR was sampled from a human donor with gamma-delta T-cell large granular lymphocyte leukemia. This chain links TRGV9 with TRGJ1 or TRGJ2. TCRdb is silent on the J gene; assignment here came from matching the DNA to germline. The sample was blood. This CDR3 is CALWEDLGDYKKLF. The CDR3 nucleotides read TGTGCCTTGTGGGAGGATCTGGGGGATTATAAGAAACTCTTT.